Presented here are 5 T cell receptor beta chains from one specimen sequenced in a study of T cell repertoires in ileal Crohn's disease. Time point denoted: proximal margin of the surgical specimen (macroscopically non-inflamed). Sequencing was performed with immunoSEQ multiplex PCR; in TCRdb, only in-frame clones are kept and a portion is missing. The data contain around 7,500 clones, about 78% of them seen just once; the ten biggest clones take up approximately 39%. Sequencing input: ileal tissue. The receptors were gathered from an adult with Crohn's disease.

The chain joins TRBV18 to TRBJ2-6; D may correspond to TRBD1 or TRBD2 (6 bases each). CDR3 size: 16 residues. V was cut by 6 bases and J by 0 bases, with 12 bases left in between. The germline gives CDR1 KGHSH, CDR2 LQKENI. CDR3 loop: CASSHGGASGANVLTF. CDR3 nucleotides: TGTGCCAGCTCCCACGGGGGCGCCTCTGGGGCCAACGTCCTGACTTTC.

The chain links TRBV4-2 to TRBJ2-7; TRBD1 is a possible D gene (5 bases). Trimming stripped 0 bases from V and 2 bases from J, with 11 bases between. Germline CDR1 LGHNA, CDR2 YNFKEQ. The CDR3 extends over 15 amino acids. CDR3 sequence: CASSQDGPGPYEQYF. The CDR3 coding sequence is TGTGCCAGCAGCCAAGATGGGCCAGGGCCCTACGAGCAGTACTTC.

This clone was seen only a few times. This chain uses TRBV6-5 with TRBJ2-5; D is perhaps TRBD1 (6 bases). The CDR3 consists of 12 residues. From germline, CDR1 is MNHEY and CDR2 SVGAGI. V was trimmed by 6 bases and J by 5 bases, leaving 10 bases between them. The CDR3 coding sequence is TGTGCCAGCAGCAGGGGCGGGGAGACCCAGTACTTC. It translates to CASSRGGETQYF.

This clone has more than one count but fewer than ten. The chain recombines TRBV6-5 with TRBJ1-5, with no clear D. CDR3 length: 13 residues. V was clipped by 6 bases and J by 1 base, with 7 bases between them. Per the germline V gene, CDR1 is MNHEY and CDR2 is SVGAGI. CDR3 DNA: TGTGCCAGCAGAACAGACAGCAATCAGCCCCAGCATTTT. Protein product: CASRTDSNQPQHF.

The chain recombines TRBV15 with TRBJ1-2, with 8 bases lining up with TRBD1. After removal of 3 bases from V and 4 bases from J, the junction contained 7 bases not matched to a gene. The CDR3 has 15 residues. Germline V CDR1 and CDR2: LNHNV, YYDKDF (reference sequence). The CDR3 DNA follows: TGTGCCACCAGCAGGACAGGGGATTCCCTCTATGGCTACACCTTC. Amino acid sequence: CATSRTGDSLYGYTF.